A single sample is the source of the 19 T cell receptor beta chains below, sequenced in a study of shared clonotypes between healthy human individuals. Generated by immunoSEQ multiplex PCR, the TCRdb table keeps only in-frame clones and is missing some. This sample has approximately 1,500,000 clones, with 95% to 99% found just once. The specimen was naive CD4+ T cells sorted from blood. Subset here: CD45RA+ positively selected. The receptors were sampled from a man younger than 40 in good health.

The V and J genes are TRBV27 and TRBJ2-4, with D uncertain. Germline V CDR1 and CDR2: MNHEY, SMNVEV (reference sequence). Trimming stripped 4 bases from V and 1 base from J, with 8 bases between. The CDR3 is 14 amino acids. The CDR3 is CASSSGLAKNIQYF. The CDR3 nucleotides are TGTGCCAGCAGTTCCGGGCTTGCCAAAAACATTCAGTACTTC.

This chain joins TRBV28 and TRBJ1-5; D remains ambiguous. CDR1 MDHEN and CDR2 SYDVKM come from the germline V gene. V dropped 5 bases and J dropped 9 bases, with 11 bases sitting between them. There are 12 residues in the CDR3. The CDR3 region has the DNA TGTGCCAGCAGTCTTAGACAAGCGCCCCAGCATTTT. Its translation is CASSLRQAPQHF.

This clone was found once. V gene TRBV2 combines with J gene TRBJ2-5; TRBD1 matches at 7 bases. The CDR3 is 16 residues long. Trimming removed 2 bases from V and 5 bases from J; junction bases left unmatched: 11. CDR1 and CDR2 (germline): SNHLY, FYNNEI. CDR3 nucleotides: TGTGCCAGCAGTGAAAATTACAGGGGAAAGGGGGAGACCCAGTACTTC. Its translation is CASSENYRGKGETQYF.

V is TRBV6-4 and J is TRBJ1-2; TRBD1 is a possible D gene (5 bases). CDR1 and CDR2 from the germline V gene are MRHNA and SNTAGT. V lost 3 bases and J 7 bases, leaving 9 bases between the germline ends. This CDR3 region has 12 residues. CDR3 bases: TGTGCCAGCAGTGAGAGGGGTCGTGGCTACACCTTC. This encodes CASSERGRGYTF.

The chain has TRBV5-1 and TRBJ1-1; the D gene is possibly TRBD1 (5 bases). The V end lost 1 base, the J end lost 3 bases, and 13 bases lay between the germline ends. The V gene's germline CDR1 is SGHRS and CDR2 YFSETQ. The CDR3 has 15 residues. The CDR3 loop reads CASSLTGLGDTEAFF. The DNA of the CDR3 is TGCGCCAGCAGCTTGACGGGGCTAGGGGACACTGAAGCTTTCTTT. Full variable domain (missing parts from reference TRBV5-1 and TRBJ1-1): KAGVTQTPRYLIKTRGQQVTLSCSPISGHRSVSWYQQTPGQGLQFLFEYFSETQRNKGNFPGRFSGRQFSNSRSEMNVSTLELGDSALYLCASSLTGLGDTEAFFGQGTRLTVV.

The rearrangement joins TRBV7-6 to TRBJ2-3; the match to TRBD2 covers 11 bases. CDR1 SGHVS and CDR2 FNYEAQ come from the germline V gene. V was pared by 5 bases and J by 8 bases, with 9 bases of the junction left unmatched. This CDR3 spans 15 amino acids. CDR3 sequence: CASSKTSGIEFTQYF. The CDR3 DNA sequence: TGTGCCAGCAGCAAGACTAGCGGGATAGAGTTTACGCAGTATTTT.

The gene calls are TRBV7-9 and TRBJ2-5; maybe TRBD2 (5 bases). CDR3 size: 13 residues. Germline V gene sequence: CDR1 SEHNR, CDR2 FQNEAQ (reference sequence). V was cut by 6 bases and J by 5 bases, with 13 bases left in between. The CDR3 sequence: CASRRAAGETQYF. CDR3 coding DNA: TGTGCCAGCAGGCGGGCGGCTGGGGAGACCCAGTACTTC. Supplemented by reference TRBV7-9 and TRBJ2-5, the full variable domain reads DTGVSQNPRHKITKRGQNVTFRCDPISEHNRLYWYRQTLGQGPEFLTYFQNEAQLEKSRLLSDRFSAERPKGSFSTLEIQRTEQGDSAMYLCASRRAAGETQYFGPGTRLLVL.

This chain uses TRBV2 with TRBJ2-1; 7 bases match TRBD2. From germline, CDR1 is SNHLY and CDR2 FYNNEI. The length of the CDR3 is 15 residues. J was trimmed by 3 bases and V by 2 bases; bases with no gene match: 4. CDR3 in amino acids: CASSEQLAVYNEQFF. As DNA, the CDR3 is TGTGCCAGCAGTGAACAGCTAGCGGTCTACAATGAGCAGTTCTTC.

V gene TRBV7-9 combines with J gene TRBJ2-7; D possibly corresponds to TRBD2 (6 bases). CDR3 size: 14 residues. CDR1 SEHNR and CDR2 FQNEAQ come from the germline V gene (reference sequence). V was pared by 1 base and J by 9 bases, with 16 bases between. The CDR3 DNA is TGTGCCAGCAGCTTAGGGGTCTCGACTAGTGGGCAGTACTTC. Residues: CASSLGVSTSGQYF.

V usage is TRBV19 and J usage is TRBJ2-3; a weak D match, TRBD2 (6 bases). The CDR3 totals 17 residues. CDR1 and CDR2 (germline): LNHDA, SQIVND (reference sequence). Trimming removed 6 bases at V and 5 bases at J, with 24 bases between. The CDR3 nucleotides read TGTGCCAGTAGCCCTAGCGTCGTTGCAGCAAGGGGAGATACGCAGTATTTT. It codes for CASSPSVVAARGDTQYF.

CDR3 nucleotide sequence: TGTGCCAGCAGTTTATTAGCACTCGGTCCTAGCACTGAAGCTTTCTTT. Translating it yields CASSLLALGPSTEAFF. V is TRBV27 and J is TRBJ1-1; D unclear. The CDR3 consists of 16 residues. V gave up 1 base and J gave up 4 bases, with 16 bases separating them. CDR1 is MNHEY, CDR2 SMNVEV, per germline (reference sequence).

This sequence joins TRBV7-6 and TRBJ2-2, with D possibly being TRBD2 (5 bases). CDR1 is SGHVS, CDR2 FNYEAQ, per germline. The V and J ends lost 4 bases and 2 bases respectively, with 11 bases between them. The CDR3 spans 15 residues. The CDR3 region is CASSSTSTNTGELFF. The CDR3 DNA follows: TGTGCCAGCAGCTCAACTAGTACAAACACCGGGGAGCTGTTTTTT.

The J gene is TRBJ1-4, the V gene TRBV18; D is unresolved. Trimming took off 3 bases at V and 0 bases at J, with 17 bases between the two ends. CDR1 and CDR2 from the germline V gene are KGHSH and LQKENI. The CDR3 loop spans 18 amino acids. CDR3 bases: TGTGCCAGCTCACCTTTGGGTGTCTATCCCCCAACTAATGAAAAACTGTTTTTT. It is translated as CASSPLGVYPPTNEKLFF.

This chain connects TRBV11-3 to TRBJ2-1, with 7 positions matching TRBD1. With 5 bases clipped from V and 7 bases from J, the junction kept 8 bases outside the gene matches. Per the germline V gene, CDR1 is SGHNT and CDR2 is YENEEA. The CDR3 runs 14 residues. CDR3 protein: CASSEGGARNEQFF. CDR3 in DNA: TGTGCCAGCAGCGAAGGGGGCGCAAGGAATGAGCAGTTCTTC.

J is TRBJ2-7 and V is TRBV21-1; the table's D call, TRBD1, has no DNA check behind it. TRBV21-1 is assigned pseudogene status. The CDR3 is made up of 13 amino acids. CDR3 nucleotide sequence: TGTGCCAGCAGCAAAAGACAGTCCTACGAGCAGTACTTC. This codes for CASSKRQSYEQYF.

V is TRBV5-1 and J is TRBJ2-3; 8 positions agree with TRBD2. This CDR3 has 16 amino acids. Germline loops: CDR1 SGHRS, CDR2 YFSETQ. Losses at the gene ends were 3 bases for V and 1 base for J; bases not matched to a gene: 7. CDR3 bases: TGCGCCAGCAGCTGGACACCGGGACTAGGCACAGATACGCAGTATTTT. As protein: CASSWTPGLGTDTQYF. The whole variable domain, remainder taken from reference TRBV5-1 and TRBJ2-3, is KAGVTQTPRYLIKTRGQQVTLSCSPISGHRSVSWYQQTPGQGLQFLFEYFSETQRNKGNFPGRFSGRQFSNSRSEMNVSTLELGDSALYLCASSWTPGLGTDTQYFGPGTRLTVL.

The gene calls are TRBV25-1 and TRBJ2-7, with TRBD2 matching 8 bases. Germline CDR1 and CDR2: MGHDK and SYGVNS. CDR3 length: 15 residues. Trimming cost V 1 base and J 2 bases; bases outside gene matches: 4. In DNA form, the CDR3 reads TGTGCCAGCAGTGAATCGGGGGGACTAGCCTACGAGCAGTACTTC. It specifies CASSESGGLAYEQYF.

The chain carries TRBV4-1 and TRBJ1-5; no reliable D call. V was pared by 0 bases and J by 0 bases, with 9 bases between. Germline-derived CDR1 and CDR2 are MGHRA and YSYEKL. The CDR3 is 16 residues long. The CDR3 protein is CASSQDRTVSNQPQHF. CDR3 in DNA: TGCGCCAGCAGCCAAGATAGGACTGTTAGCAATCAGCCCCAGCATTTT.

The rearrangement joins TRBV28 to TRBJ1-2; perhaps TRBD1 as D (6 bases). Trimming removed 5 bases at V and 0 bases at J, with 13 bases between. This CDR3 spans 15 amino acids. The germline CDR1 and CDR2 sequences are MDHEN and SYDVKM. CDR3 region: CASSIGGVPNYGYTF. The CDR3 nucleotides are TGTGCCAGCAGTATAGGGGGTGTGCCTAACTATGGCTACACCTTC.